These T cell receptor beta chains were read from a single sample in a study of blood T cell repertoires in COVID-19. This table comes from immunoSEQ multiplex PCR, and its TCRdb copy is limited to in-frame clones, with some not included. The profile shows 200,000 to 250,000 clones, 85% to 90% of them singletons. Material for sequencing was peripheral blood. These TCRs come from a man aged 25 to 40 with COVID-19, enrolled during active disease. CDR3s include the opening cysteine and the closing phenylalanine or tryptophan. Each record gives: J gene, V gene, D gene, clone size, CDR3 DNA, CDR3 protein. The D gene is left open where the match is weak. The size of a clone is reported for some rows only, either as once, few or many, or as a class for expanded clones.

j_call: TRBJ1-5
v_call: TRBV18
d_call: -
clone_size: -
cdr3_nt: TGTGCCAGCTCACCAGTGGGCCTCAATCAGCCCCAGCATTTT
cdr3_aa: CASSPVGLNQPQHF

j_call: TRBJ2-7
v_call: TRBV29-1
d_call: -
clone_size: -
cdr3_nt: TGCAGCGTTCGTCTCTCCGGGACACACTACGAGCAGTACTTC
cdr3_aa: CSVRLSGTHYEQYF

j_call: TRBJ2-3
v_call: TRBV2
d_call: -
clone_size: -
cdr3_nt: TGTGCCAGCAGTGATCGGGCAGATACGCAGTATTTT
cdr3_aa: CASSDRADTQYF

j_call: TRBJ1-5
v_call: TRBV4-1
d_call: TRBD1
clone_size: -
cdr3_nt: TGCGCCAGCAGCCAGCCACCGGGACAGGGGGCGATTCAGCCCCAGCATTTT
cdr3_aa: CASSQPPGQGAIQPQHF

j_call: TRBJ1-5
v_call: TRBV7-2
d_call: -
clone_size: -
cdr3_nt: TGTGCCAGCAGCCCCGCTGGGGCAGACAATCAGCCCCAGCATTTT
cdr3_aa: CASSPAGADNQPQHF

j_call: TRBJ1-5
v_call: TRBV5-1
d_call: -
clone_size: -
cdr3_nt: TGCGCCAGCAGCTTGGCAGGGACAAGCAATCAGCCCCAGCATTTT
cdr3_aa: CASSLAGTSNQPQHF

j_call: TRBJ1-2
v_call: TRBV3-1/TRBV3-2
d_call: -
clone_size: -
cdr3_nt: TGTGCCAGCAAAACCTCGACAGGAAGCAAGAATGGCTACACCTTC
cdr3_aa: CASKTSTGSKNGYTF

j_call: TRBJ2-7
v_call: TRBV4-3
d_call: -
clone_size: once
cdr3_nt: TGCGCCAGCAGCCAAGATGGGCTACAGGGTTACGAGCAGTACTTC
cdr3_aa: CASSQDGLQGYEQYF

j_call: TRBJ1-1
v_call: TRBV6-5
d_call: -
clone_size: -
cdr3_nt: TGTGCCAGCAGCTTCCGACAGAACACTGAAGCTTTCTTT
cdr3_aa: CASSFRQNTEAFF

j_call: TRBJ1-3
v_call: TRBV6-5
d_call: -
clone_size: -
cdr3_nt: TGTGCCAGCAGGGCTTCATACAGGGATGGAAACACCATATATTTT
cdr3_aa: CASRASYRDGNTIYF

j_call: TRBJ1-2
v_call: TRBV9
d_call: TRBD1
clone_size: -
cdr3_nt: TGTGCCAGCAGCGTTCAGGGGCTACAGGGGTTTGGTGGCTACACCTTC
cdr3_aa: CASSVQGLQGFGGYTF

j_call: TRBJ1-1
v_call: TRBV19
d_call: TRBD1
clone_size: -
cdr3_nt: TGTGCCAGTAGTATGCCGCCGGGACAGGTAAACACTGAAGCTTTCTTT
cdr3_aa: CASSMPPGQVNTEAFF

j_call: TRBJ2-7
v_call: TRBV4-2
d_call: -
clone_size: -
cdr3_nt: TGTGCCAGCAGCCAAGGTTGGGGGGGGCTTTCCTACGAGCAGTACTTC
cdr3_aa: CASSQGWGGLSYEQYF

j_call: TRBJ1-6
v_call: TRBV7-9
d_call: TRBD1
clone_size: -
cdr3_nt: TGTGCCAGCAGCCGGGGACAGGGCTTAAATTCACCCCTCCACTTT
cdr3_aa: CASSRGQGLNSPLHF

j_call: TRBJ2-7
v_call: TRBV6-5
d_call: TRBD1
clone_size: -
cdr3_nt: TGTGCCAGCAGCCACAGGGGACCCTCCTACGAGCAGTACTTC
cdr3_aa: CASSHRGPSYEQYF

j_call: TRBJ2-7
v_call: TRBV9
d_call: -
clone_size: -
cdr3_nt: TGTGCCAGCAGCGACCAAGATGGCGGGTCTCCCTACGAGCAGTACTTC
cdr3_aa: CASSDQDGGSPYEQYF

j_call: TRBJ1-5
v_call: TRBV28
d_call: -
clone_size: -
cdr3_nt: TGTGCCAGCAGTTTCCCAGGGAATCAGCCCCAGCATTTT
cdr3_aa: CASSFPGNQPQHF

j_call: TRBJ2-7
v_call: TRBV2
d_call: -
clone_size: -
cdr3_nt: TGTGCCAGCCAACTCCTTGTCTACGAGCAGTACTTC
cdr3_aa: CASQLLVYEQYF

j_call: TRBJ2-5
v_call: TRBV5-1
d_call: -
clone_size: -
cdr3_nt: TGCGCCAGCAGCTTGGTCATAGCGACGGGTTTAGAGACCCAGTACTTC
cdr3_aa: CASSLVIATGLETQYF

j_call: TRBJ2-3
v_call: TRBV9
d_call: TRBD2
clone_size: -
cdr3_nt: TGTGCCAGCAGCGGCCGACCCGGGACTAGCGGGGCCACAGATACGCAGTATTTT
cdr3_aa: CASSGRPGTSGATDTQYF

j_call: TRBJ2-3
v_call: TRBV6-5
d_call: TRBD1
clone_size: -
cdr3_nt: TGTGCCAGCAGTTACGGGACAGGGCTTCCAGATACGCAGTATTTT
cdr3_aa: CASSYGTGLPDTQYF

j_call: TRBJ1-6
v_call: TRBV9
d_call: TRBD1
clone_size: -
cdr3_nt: TGTGCCAGCAGCGAGGGACAGTATAATTCACCCCTCCACTTT
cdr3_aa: CASSEGQYNSPLHF

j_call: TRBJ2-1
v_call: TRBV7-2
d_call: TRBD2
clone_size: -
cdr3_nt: TGTGCCAGCAGCCCCGGGACTAGCAACCATGAGCAGTTCTTC
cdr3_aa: CASSPGTSNHEQFF

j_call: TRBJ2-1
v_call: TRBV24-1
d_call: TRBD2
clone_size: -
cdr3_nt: TGTGCCACCAGTGCAGTCGGGCTAGCGGGAGCTAGCTCCTACAATGAGCAGTTCTTC
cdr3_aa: CATSAVGLAGASSYNEQFF

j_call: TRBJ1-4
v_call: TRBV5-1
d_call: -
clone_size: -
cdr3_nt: TGCGCCAGCAGCTTGTCCCCTCATGGGCAATGGGATGAAAAACTGTTTTTT
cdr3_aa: CASSLSPHGQWDEKLFF

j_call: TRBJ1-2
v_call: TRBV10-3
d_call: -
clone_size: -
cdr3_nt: TGTGCCATCAGTGGTGTCAGGGGAGACTATGGCTACACCTTC
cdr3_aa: CAISGVRGDYGYTF

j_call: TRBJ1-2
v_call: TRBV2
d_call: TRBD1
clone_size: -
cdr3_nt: TGTGCCAGCAGTGTGATTGTAGGGGGCTCTGGCTACACCTTC
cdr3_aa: CASSVIVGGSGYTF

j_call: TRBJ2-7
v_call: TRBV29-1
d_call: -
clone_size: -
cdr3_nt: TGCAGCGTTGTCAGCAGGTTCTCCGAGCAGTACTTC
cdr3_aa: CSVVSRFSEQYF

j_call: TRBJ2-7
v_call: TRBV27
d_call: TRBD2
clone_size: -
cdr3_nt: TGTGCCAGCAGTTTAATTAGCGGGAGAAGGGACGAGCAGTACTTC
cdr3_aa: CASSLISGRRDEQYF

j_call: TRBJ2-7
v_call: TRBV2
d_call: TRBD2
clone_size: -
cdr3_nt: TGTGCCAGCAGTCCTTACATCGGGACTAGCGGCTCCTACGAGCAGTACTTC
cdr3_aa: CASSPYIGTSGSYEQYF

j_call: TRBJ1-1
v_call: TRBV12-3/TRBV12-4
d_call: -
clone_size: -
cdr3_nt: TGTGCCAGCAGCCCACAGGTGAACACTGAAGCTTTCTTT
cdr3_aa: CASSPQVNTEAFF

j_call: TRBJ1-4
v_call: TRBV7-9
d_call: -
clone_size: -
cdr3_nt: TGTGCCAGCACCTCGGGTGCAACTAATGAAAAACTGTTTTTT
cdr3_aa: CASTSGATNEKLFF

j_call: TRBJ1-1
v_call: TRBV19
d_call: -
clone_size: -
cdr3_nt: TGTGCCAGTAGTATACTTTTGACAGGCCTGAACACTGAAGCTTTCTTT
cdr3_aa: CASSILLTGLNTEAFF

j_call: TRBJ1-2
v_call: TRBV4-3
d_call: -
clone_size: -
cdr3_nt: TGCGCCAGCAGCCAAGATCTGGAGGGGATCTATGGCTACACCTTC
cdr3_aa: CASSQDLEGIYGYTF

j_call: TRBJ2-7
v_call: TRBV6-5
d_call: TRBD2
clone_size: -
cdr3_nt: TGTGCCAGCAGTTACTCCCCCAGGGAGGGTAGGGAGCAGTACTTC
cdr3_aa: CASSYSPREGREQYF

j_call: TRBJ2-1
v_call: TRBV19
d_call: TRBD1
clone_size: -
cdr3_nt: TGTGCCAGTGGGACAGGGGGCTGGGATGAGCAGTTCTTC
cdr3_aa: CASGTGGWDEQFF

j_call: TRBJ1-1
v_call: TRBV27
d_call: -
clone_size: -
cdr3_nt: TGTGCCAGCAGTTTATTCAGGACAGATATGAACACTGAAGCTTTCTTT
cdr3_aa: CASSLFRTDMNTEAFF

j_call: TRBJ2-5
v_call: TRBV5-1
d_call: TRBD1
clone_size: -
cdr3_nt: TGCGCCAGCAGCTCACAGGGGTTGGAGACCCAGTACTTC
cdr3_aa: CASSSQGLETQYF

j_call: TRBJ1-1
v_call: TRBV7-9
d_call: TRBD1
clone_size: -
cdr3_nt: TGTGCCAGCAGCTGGGGACAGGGCATGAACACTGAAGCTTTCTTT
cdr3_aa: CASSWGQGMNTEAFF

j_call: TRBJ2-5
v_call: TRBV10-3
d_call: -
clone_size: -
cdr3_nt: TGTGCCATCAGTGAGAACAGGGATGGGGAGACCCAGTACTTC
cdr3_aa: CAISENRDGETQYF

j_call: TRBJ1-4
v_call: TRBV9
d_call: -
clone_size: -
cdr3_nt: TGTGCCAGCAGCGTAGGGGGGGCTAATGAAAAACTGTTTTTT
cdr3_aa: CASSVGGANEKLFF

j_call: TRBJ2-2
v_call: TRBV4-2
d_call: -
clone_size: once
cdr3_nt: TGTGCCAGCAGCCAAGTCGACAGGAACACCGGGGAGCTGTTTTTT
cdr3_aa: CASSQVDRNTGELFF

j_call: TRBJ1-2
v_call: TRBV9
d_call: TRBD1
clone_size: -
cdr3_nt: TGTGCCAGCAGCGTAGGTCCAGGGACAGTCTATGGCTACACCTTC
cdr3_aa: CASSVGPGTVYGYTF

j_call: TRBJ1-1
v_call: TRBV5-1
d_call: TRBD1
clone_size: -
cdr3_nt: TGCGCCAGCAGCTTGGGGACAGGGAACACTGAAGCTTTCTTT
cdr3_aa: CASSLGTGNTEAFF

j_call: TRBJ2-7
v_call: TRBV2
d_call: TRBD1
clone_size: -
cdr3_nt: TGTGCCAGCAGTGTGGGGGACAGAACCGAGCAGTACTTC
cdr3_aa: CASSVGDRTEQYF

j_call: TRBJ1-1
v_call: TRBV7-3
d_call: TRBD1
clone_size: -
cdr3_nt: TGTGCCAGCAGCCCAACTACTAGACAGGGGAGCACTGAAGCTTTCTTT
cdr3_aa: CASSPTTRQGSTEAFF

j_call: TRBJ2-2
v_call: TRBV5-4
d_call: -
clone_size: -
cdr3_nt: TGTGCCAGCAGCTTGGCGGGTTCGAACACCGGGGAGCTGTTTTTT
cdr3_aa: CASSLAGSNTGELFF

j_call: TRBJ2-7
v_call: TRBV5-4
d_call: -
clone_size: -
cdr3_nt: TGTGCCAGCAGCTTGGCGGCGGGCGTCAGCTACGAGCAGTACTTC
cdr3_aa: CASSLAAGVSYEQYF

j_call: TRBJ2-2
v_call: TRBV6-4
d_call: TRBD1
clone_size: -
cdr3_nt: TGTGCCAGCAGTGACTCCGCAGGGGGTGAGACCGGGGAGCTGTTTTTT
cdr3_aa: CASSDSAGGETGELFF

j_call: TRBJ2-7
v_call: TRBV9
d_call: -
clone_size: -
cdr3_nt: TGTGCCAGCAGCGTAGGGACAGATCCGACCTACGAGCAGTACTTC
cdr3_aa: CASSVGTDPTYEQYF

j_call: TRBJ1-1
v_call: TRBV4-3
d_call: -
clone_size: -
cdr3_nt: TGCGCCAGCAGCCAAGTTCTGACACCGAACACTGAAGCTTTCTTT
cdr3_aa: CASSQVLTPNTEAFF

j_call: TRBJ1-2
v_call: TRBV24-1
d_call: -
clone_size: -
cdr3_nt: TGTGCCACCAGTGATTTTAGCGGGGATGGCTACACCTTC
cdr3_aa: CATSDFSGDGYTF

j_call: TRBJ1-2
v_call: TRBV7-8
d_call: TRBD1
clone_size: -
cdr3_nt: TGTGCCAGCAGCTCCCCCCGGACAGGAATCCATGGCTACACCTTC
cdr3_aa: CASSSPRTGIHGYTF

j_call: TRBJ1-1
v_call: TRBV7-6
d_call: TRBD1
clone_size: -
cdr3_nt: TGTGCCAGCAGCCGGGACAGAGGGAACACTGAAGCTTTCTTT
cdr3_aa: CASSRDRGNTEAFF

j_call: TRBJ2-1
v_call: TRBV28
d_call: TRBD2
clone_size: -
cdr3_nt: TGTGCCAGCAGTACGTGGGCGGGAGAGTACAATGAGCAGTTCTTC
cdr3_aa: CASSTWAGEYNEQFF

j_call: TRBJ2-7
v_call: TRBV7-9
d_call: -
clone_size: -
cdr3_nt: TGTGCCAGCAGCCCAACCTATTTCGAGCAGTACTTC
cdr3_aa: CASSPTYFEQYF

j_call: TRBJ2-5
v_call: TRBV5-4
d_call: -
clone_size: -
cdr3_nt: TGTGCCAGCAGGACGGCCGGCGGATCTCAAGAGACCCAGTACTTC
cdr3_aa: CASRTAGGSQETQYF

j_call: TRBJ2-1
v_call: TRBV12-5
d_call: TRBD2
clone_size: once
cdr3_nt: TGTGCTAGTGGTTTAGGTATACTAGCGGACAATGAGCAGTTCTTC
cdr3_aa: CASGLGILADNEQFF